This is a list of T cell receptor beta chains from one sample in a study of blood T cell repertoires in COVID-19. The assay was immunoSEQ multiplex PCR, and TCRdb's table has in-frame clones only and misses some. The sample yields 360,000 or so clones, roughly 90% seen once. Sequencing input: peripheral blood. All receptors come from a man in his late teens or twenties with active or convalescent COVID-19. Both conserved end residues are part of each CDR3. The D gene is left open where the match is weak. Size tells how often a clone was seen (once, few, many) or the class of an expanded clone, and some rows leave it out.

. | . | TRBJ1-2 | TRBV4-2 | TGTGCCAGCAGCCAAGATGGAGGTCGCAACTATGGCTACACCTTC | CASSQDGGRNYGYTF
TRBD2 | . | TRBJ2-7 | TRBV29-1 | TGCAGCGTTGATTCTAGCGGGGGGGAGAAGCAGTACTTC | CSVDSSGGEKQYF
TRBD1 | . | TRBJ1-2 | TRBV9 | TGTGCCAGCAGCGACAGGGGGGAGGGCTACACCTTC | CASSDRGEGYTF
. | once | TRBJ2-7 | TRBV2 | TGTGCCAGCACGGTCCGGGGATCCTACGAGCAGTACTTC | CASTVRGSYEQYF
. | . | TRBJ1-4 | TRBV28 | TGTGCCAGCAGCCGCCTCGGGTCCGGAGAAAAACTGTTTTTT | CASSRLGSGEKLFF
TRBD2 | . | TRBJ2-5 | TRBV5-4 | TGTGCCAGCACAATAGCGGGAGATAAGGAGACCCAGTACTTC | CASTIAGDKETQYF
. | once | TRBJ1-4 | TRBV7-9 | TGTGCCAGCAGCTTGGTTCAGGGTGGGTCTGAAAAACTGTTTTTT | CASSLVQGGSEKLFF
. | . | TRBJ2-1 | TRBV19 | TGTGCCACCAAACTGGGACACCTGTTCGATGAGCAGTTCTTC | CATKLGHLFDEQFF
TRBD1 | . | TRBJ1-5 | TRBV28 | TGTGCCAGCGGAGCCAGGGGGCTGAGCAATCAGCCCCAGCATTTT | CASGARGLSNQPQHF
. | . | TRBJ2-1 | TRBV11-2 | TGTGCCAGCAGCTTAGGGAAGCGGGCCCGCTCCTACAATGAGCAGTTCTTC | CASSLGKRARSYNEQFF
. | . | TRBJ1-1 | TRBV27 | TGTGCCAGCAGTCAATACGGGGGATTGAGCACTGAAGCTTTCTTT | CASSQYGGLSTEAFF
TRBD1 | . | TRBJ2-3 | TRBV2 | TGTGCCAGCAGTGGGGACAGGGACCCCATCGATACGCAGTATTTT | CASSGDRDPIDTQYF
. | . | TRBJ2-7 | TRBV28 | TGTGCCAGCAGTTTATCAGGGGAATCCTACGAGCAGTACTTC | CASSLSGESYEQYF
TRBD1 | . | TRBJ1-2 | TRBV5-7 | TGTGCCAGCAGCTGGGACAGAACCTTCAACTATGGCTACACCTTC | CASSWDRTFNYGYTF
. | . | TRBJ1-5 | TRBV5-5 | TGTGCCAGCAGCTTGGATGCCCTGAGGGCCCAGCATTTT | CASSLDALRAQHF
TRBD1 | once | TRBJ2-5 | TRBV4-1 | TGCGCCAGCAGCCGGTACAGGGGTGAGACCCAGTACTTC | CASSRYRGETQYF
TRBD2 | . | TRBJ2-7 | TRBV6-5 | TGTGCCAGCAGTTACAATGGGCGGGAGTTCCACTACGAGCAGTACTTC | CASSYNGREFHYEQYF
TRBD1 | few | TRBJ1-2 | TRBV25-1 | TGTGCCAGCAGTGCTTCAACCGGGACAGGGGACTATGGCTACACCTTC | CASSASTGTGDYGYTF
. | . | TRBJ2-5 | TRBV28 | TGTGCCAGCAGTTATGGGGGGATAGGGGAGACCCAGTACTTC | CASSYGGIGETQYF
. | . | TRBJ2-3 | TRBV7-2 | TGTGCCAGCGTTAGGACAAGCGGGACAACCACAGATACGCAGTATTTT | CASVRTSGTTTDTQYF
. | once | TRBJ1-6 | TRBV6-2/TRBV6-3 | TGTGCCAGCAGTTACTACAGAAATGATAATTCACCCCTCCACTTT | CASSYYRNDNSPLHF
. | . | TRBJ2-7 | TRBV21-1 | TGTGCCAGCAGCAGAGGTGGTACCACCTACGAGCAGTACTTC | CASSRGGTTYEQYF
. | . | TRBJ2-7 | TRBV9 | TGTGCCAGCAGCGCCTTACAGGGCTACGAGCAGTACTTC | CASSALQGYEQYF
. | . | TRBJ1-1 | TRBV2 | TGTGCCAGCCTCCCTGAAGCTTTCTTT | CASLPEAFF
TRBD2 | . | TRBJ2-1 | TRBV6-2/TRBV6-3 | TGTGCCAGCAGTTACCTGGGTCTAGCGGGAAACAATGAGCAGTTCTTC | CASSYLGLAGNNEQFF
. | . | TRBJ1-5 | TRBV12-3/TRBV12-4 | TGTGCCAGCAGTTCCGGGATAGGACAGCATTTT | CASSSGIGQHF